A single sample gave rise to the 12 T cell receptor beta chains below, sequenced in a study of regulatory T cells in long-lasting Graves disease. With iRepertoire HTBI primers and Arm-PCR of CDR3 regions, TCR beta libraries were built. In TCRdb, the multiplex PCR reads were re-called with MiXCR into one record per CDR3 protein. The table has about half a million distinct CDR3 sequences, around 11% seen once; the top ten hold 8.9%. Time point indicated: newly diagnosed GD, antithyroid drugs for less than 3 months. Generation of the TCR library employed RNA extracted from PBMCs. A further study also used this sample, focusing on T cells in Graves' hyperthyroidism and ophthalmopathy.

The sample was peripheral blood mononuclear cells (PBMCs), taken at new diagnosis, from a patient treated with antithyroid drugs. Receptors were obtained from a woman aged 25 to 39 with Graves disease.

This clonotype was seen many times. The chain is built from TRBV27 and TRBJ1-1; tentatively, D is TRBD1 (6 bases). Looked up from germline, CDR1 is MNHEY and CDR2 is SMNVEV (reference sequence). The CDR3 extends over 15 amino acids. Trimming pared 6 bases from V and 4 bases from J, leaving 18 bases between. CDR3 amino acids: CASSPLTGLGTEAFF. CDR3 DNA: TGTGCCAGCAGCCCATTAACAGGGCTCGGCACTGAAGCTTTCTTT.

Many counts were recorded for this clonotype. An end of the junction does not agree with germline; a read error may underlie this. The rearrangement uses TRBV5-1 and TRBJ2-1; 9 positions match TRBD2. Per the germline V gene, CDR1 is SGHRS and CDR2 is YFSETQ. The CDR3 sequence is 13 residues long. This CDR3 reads CASSLAGVNEQFF. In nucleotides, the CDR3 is TGTGCCAGCAGCTTAGCGGGAGTGAATGAGCAGTTCTTC.

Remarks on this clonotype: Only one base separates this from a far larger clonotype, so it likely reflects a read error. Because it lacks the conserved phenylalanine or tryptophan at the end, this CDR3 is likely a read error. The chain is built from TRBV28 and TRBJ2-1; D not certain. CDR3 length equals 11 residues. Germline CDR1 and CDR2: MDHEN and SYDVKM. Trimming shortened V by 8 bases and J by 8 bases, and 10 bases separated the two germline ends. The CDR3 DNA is TGTGCCAGCGAAAGGGTGGATGAGCAGTTCCTC. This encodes CASERVDEQFL.

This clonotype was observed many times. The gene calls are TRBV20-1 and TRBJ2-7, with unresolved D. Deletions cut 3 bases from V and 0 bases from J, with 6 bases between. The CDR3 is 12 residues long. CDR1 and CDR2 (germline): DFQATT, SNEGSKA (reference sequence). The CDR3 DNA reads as TGCAGTGCTAGTCAAAGCTCCTACGAGCAGTACTTC. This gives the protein CSASQSSYEQYF.

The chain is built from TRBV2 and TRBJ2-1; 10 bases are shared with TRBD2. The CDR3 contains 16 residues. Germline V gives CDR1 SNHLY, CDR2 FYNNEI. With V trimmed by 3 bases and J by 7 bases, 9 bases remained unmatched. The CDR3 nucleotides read TGTGCCAGCAGTGAGGAGGCTAGCGGGAGAGAGAATGAGCAGTTCTTC. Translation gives CASSEEASGRENEQFF.

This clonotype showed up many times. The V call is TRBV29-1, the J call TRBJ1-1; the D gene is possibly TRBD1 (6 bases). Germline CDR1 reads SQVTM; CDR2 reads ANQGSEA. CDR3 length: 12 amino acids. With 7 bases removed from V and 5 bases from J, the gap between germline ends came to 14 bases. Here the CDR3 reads CSGGAPGTEAFF. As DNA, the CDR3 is TGCAGCGGGGGGGCGCCGGGGACTGAAGCTTTCTTT. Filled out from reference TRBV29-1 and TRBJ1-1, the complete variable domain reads SAVISQKPSRDICQRGTSLTIQCQVDSQVTMMFWYRQQPGQSLTLIATANQGSEATYESGFVIDKFPISRPNLTFSTLTVSNMSPEDSSIYLCSGGAPGTEAFFGQGTRLTVV.

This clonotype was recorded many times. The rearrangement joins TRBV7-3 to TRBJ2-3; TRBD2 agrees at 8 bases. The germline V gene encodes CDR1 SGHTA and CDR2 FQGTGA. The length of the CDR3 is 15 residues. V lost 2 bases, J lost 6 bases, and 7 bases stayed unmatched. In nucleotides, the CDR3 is TGTGCCAGCAGCTTACGTGGCGGGAGGAGGGATACGCAGTATTTT. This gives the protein CASSLRGGRRDTQYF.

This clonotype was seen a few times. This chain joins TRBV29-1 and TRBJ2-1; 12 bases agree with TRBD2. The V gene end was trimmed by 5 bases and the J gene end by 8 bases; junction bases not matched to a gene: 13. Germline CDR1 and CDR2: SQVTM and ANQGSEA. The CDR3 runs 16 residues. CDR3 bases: TGCAGCGTTTATAAAACGACTAGCGGGAGTCGGTATGAGCAGTTCTTC. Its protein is CSVYKTTSGSRYEQFF.

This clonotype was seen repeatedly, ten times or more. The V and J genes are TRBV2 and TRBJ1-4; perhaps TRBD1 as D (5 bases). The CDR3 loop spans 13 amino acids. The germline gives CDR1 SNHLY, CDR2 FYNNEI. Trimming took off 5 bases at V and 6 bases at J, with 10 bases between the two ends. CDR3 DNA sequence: TGTGCCAGCAGTAGGGGTGGGGATGAAAAACTGTTTTTT. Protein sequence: CASSRGGDEKLFF.

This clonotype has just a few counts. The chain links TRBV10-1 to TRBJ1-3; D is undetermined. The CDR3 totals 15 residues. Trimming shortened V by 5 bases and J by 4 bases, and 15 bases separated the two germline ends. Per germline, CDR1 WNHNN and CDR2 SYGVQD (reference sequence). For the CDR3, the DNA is TGCGCCAGCAGTCCTCCTGAGGATGGCGGAAACACCATATATTTT. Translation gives CASSPPEDGGNTIYF.

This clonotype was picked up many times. The DNA for the CDR3 is TGTGCCAGCAGGGGCGACAGGGCCGGCAATCAGCCCCAGCATTTT. As protein: CASRGDRAGNQPQHF. V is TRBV2 and J is TRBJ1-5; 7 bases line up with TRBD1. This CDR3 comprises 15 residues. Trimming at V came to 6 bases and at J to 2 bases, leaving 7 bases not matched to a gene. CDR1 is SNHLY and CDR2 is FYNNEI in the germline V gene.

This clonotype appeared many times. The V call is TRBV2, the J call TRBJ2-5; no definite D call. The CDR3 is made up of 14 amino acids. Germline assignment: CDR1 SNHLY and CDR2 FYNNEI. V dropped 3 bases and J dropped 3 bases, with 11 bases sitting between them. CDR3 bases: TGTGCCAGCAGTGATGTAGTCTCAAAAGAGACCCAGTACTTC. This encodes CASSDVVSKETQYF.